The entry below describes one T cell receptor (beta chain). This clonotype was seen at least ten times. Its antigen target is currently unknown. It has no much larger one-base neighbor in the sample; base qualities were not kept. Libraries were made using PCR. The reads were generated on an Illumina HiSeq 2500. To normalize quantification of the TCRbeta repertoire, the TCR libraries were built with molecular barcoding that relied on unique molecular identifiers. TCRdb reran the public reads through fastp at Q25 and MiXCR, keeping productive beta chains. Merged by CDR3 protein, the rows form single entries marked with the most common genes and DNA. The sample includes fewer than 450,000 distinct CDR3 sequences, with 16% observed a single time. Clones ranked in the top ten supply approximately 44% of the sample. The sample comes from a study of T-cell reconstitution after alpha-beta-depleted transplantation in children (dated by TCRdb to 2015 to 2016). Some background on the complete study: T-cell immune reconstitution after TCRalphabeta/CD19-depleted allogeneic hematopoietic cell transplantation in children was quantitatively tracked in the study by means of TCR repertoire profiling.

Summary of the overall study and its limitations: The high TCRbeta diversity at day 60 in some patients was ascribed to recipient T cells and intrathymic progenitors that had survived conditioning. Apparently early alphabetaT-cell count recovery about two months after transplant reportedly relied on only several hundred rapidly expanded clones derived from non-depleted graft cells. The frequencies of hyperexpanded clones fell over the following months, and after one year, T-cell counts and TCRbeta diversity were mostly attributed to newly produced T cells.

Trimming takes 2 bases from V and 3 bases from J, and the germline ends sit 13 bases apart. Including cysteine and phenylalanine, the CDR3 has 15 amino acids. Just the 45-base CDR3 DNA is kept, in frame starting at base 1. The germline V gene (reference sequence) sets CDR1 to SEHNR and CDR2 to FQNEAQ. This specimen's treatment or condition label, interpreted: allogeneic hematopoietic cell transplantation with graft depleted of TCRalphabeta T cells and CD19 B cells. Transplant recipients were children who received TCRalphabeta/CD19-depleted allogeneic hematopoietic cell grafts. In this chain, TRBV7-9 is recombined with TRBJ2-5, and the D gene may be TRBD1, 6 bases matching. This TCR came from a male patient aged 2-15 years who had a stem cell transplant for acute lymphoblastic leukemia, so the T cells may come from the graft donor. Sequencing used PBMCs, mostly from graft donor cells, obtained 360 days after TCRalphabeta/CD19-depleted stem cell transplant. The encoded CDR3 is CASSLPGTNKETQYF. The nucleotide sequence reads as follows: TGTGCCAGCAGCTTACCCGGGACAAATAAAGAGACCCAGTACTTC.